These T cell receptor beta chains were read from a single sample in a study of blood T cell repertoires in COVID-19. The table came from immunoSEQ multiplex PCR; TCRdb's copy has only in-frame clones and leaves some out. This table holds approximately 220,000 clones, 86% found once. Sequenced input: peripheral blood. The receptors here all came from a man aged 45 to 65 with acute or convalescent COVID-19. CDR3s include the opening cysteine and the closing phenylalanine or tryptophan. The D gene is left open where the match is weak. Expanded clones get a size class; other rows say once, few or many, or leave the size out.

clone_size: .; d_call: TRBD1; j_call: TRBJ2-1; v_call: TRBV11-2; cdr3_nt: TGTGCCAGCACTAATGGACAGGGCTACAATGAGCAGTTCTTC; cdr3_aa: CASTNGQGYNEQFF
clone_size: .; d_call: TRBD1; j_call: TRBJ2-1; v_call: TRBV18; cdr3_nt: TGTGCCAGCTCACTGGGACAGGGCGGCTACAATGAGCAGTTCTTC; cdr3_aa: CASSLGQGGYNEQFF
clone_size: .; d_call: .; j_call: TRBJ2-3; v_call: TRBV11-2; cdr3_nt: TGTGCCAGCATCCCCGCCGGGGGGCTACTGGCTGGTACGCAGTATTTT; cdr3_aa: CASIPAGGLLAGTQYF
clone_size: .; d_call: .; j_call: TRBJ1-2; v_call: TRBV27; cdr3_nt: TGTGCCAGCAGTCGGACAAGGACCCTTGGCTACACCTTC; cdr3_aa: CASSRTRTLGYTF
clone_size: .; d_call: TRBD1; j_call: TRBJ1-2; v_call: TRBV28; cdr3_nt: TGTGCCATCTCTAGGGACAGGGCGGGAGGCTACACCTTC; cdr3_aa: CAISRDRAGGYTF
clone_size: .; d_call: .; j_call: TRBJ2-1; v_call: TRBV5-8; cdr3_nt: TGTGCCAGCAGCGCGAGGCTCCTGTCCTACAATGAGCAGTTCTTC; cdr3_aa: CASSARLLSYNEQFF
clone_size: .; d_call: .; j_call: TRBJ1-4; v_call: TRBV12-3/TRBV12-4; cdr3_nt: TGTGCCAGCAGGATAAGGGGTACTGAAAAACTGTTTTTT; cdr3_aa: CASRIRGTEKLFF
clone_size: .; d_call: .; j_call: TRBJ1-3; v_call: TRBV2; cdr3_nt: TGTGCCAGCACCTTGGGGGGATCCTCGGTTCAAAACACCATATATTTT; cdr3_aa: CASTLGGSSVQNTIYF
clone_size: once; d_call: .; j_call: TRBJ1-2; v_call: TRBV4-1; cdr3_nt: TGCGCCAGCAGCCAAAGATGGGGGGTCTCCTACGGCTACACCTTC; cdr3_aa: CASSQRWGVSYGYTF
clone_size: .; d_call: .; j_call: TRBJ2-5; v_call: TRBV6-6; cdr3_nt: TGTGCCAGCAGTTACTCTACAAAACAAGAGACCCAGTACTTC; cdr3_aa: CASSYSTKQETQYF
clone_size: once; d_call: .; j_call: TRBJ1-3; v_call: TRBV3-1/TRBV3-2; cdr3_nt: TGTGCCAGCAGCCAAGTTCTCGGGTCTGGAAACACCATATATTTT; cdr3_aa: CASSQVLGSGNTIYF
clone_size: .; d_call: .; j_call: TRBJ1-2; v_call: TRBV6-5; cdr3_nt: TGTGCCAGCAGTAGGGACTTACTAAACTATGGCTACACCTTC; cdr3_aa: CASSRDLLNYGYTF
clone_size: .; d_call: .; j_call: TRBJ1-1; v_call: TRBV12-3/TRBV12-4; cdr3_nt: TGTGCCAGCGGGCCCCCGCCAAACACTGAAGCTTTCTTT; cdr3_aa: CASGPPPNTEAFF
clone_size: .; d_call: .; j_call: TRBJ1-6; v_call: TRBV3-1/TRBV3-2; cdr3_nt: TGTGCCAGCAGCCCCGGTTACCCCTTGAATTCACCCCTCCACTTT; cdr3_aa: CASSPGYPLNSPLHF
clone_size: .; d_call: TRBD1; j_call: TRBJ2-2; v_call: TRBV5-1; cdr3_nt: TGCGCCAGCAGCTCGGGGGACAGGGATACCGGGGAGCTGTTTTTT; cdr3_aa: CASSSGDRDTGELFF
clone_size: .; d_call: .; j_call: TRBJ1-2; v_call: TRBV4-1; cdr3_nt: TGCGCCAGCAGCCAGGACGGGAACAGGGCGAACTATGGCTACACCTTC; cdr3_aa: CASSQDGNRANYGYTF
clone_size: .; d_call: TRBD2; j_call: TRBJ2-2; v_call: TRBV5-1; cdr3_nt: TGCGCCAGCAGCCTTGCACTAGCGGTCAACGGGGAGCTGTTTTTT; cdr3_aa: CASSLALAVNGELFF
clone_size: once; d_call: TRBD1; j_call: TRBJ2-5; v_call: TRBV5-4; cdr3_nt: TGTGCCAGCAGCTTGGCGGGACAGTCTAGAGAGACCCAGTACTTC; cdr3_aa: CASSLAGQSRETQYF
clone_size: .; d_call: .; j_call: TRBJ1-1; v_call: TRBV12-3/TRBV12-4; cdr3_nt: TGTGCCAGCAGTACAACCACAAAAGCTTTCTTT; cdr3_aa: CASSTTTKAFF
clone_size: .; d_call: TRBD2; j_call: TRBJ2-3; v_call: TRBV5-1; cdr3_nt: TGCGCCAGCAGCTTGAGGCGGGGGTTTTTGGATACGCAGTATTTT; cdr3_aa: CASSLRRGFLDTQYF
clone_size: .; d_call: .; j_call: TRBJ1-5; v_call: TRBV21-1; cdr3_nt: TGTGCCAGCAGCACCGGGACAGGACAACCTTATAGCAATCAGCCCCAGCATTTT; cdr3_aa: CASSTGTGQPYSNQPQHF
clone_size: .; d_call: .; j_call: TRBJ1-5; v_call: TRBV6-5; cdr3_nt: TGTGCCAGCAGCCGGTGGAGTGTAAGCAATCAGCCCCAGCATTTT; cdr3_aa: CASSRWSVSNQPQHF
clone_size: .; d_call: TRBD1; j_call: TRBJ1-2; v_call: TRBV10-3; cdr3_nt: TGTGCCATCAGTGGTGCGACAGGGGGGTTCTATGGCTACACCTTC; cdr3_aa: CAISGATGGFYGYTF